The 10 T cell receptor beta chains given below trace back to one sample, sequenced in a study of cytotoxic CD8 clonotypes in ibrutinib-treated CLL. Profiled with immunoSEQ multiplex PCR; TCRdb holds only in-frame clones, not every one. The sample carries fewer than 75,000 clones, over 60% recorded once. Sample: PBMCs, taken after 12 months of ibrutinib treatment. The receptors were gathered from a human donor with chronic lymphocytic leukemia.

V and J are TRBV27 and TRBJ1-1; D remains ambiguous. Trimming shortened V by 3 bases and J by 0 bases, and 8 bases separated the two germline ends. CDR1 and CDR2 from the germline V gene are MNHEY and SMNVEV (reference sequence). CDR3 length equals 14 residues. The CDR3 DNA reads TGTGCCAGCAGTTTGAGTCGAGTGAACACTGAAGCTTTCTTT. This translates into CASSLSRVNTEAFF.

This clone was observed a few times. The genes are TRBV10-3 and TRBJ2-1; 13 bases are shared with TRBD2. CDR1 is ENHRY and CDR2 is SYGVKD in the germline V gene. V was clipped by 6 bases and J by 6 bases; unmatched bases: 8. There are 16 residues in the CDR3. CDR3 coding DNA: TGTGCCATCAGCCCCACACTAGCGGGAGGGCTCAATGAGCAGTTCTTC. It encodes CAISPTLAGGLNEQFF.

The chain couples TRBV15 to TRBJ2-5; D ambiguous. The CDR3 runs to 13 residues. The germline V gene encodes CDR1 LNHNV and CDR2 YYDKDF (reference sequence). The V gene lost 0 bases and the J gene lost 5 bases, with 7 bases spanning the gap. This CDR3 is CATSRDLRETQYF. The CDR3, as DNA: TGTGCCACCAGCAGAGATCTAAGGGAGACCCAGTACTTC.

V and J are TRBV19 and TRBJ1-1; D gene uncertain. Trimming removed 1 base at V and 11 bases at J, with 8 bases between. Looked up from germline, CDR1 is LNHDA and CDR2 is SQIVND (reference sequence). This CDR3 contains 11 residues. In DNA form, the CDR3 reads TGTGCCAGTAGTATAGGATATACGGCTTTCTTT. It translates to CASSIGYTAFF. Full variable domain (remainder filled in from reference TRBV19 and TRBJ1-1): DGGITQSPKYLFRKEGQNVTLSCEQNLNHDAMYWYRQDPGQGLRLIYYSQIVNDFQKGDIAEGYSVSREKKESFPLTVTSAQKNPTAFYLCASSIGYTAFFGQGTRLTVV.

V is TRBV11-2 and J is TRBJ2-7; D unclear. The CDR3 totals 16 residues. From germline, CDR1 is SGHAT and CDR2 FQNNGV. Deletions cut 5 bases from V and 3 bases from J, with 20 bases between. This CDR3 reads CASSPTGYRADYEQYF. The CDR3 nucleotides read TGTGCCAGCAGCCCAACTGGATATAGGGCGGACTACGAGCAGTACTTC.

The chain couples TRBV18 to TRBJ2-7; no reliable D call. CDR1 and CDR2 (germline): KGHSH, LQKENI. V was cut by 2 bases and J by 0 bases, with 8 bases left in between. This CDR3 spans 14 amino acids. CDR3 nucleotide sequence: TGTGCCAGCTCACCAGGCCGCAACTCCTACGAGCAGTACTTC. This sequence encodes CASSPGRNSYEQYF.

The chain couples TRBV25-1 to TRBJ2-1, with TRBD2 matching 10 bases. Germline V gene sequence: CDR1 MGHDK, CDR2 SYGVNS. The CDR3 consists of 14 residues. Unmatched junction bases numbered 9, after V lost 8 bases and J lost 8 bases. CDR3 amino acids: CASESGRAPDEQFF. The CDR3, as DNA: TGTGCCAGCGAGAGCGGGAGGGCACCCGATGAGCAGTTCTTC.

The J gene is TRBJ1-1, the V gene TRBV5-1, with TRBD1 as a possible D gene (5 bases). Trimming cost V 4 bases and J 7 bases, with 20 bases left between them. Germline lookup yields CDR1 SGHRS and CDR2 YFSETQ. This CDR3 has 15 residues. CDR3 sequence reads: CASSLSWGSGDEAFF. Written as DNA, the CDR3 is TGCGCCAGCAGCCTCTCCTGGGGGAGCGGTGATGAAGCTTTCTTT.

The count of this clone is one. This chain uses TRBV7-2 with TRBJ2-1; 7 nucleotides agree with TRBD2. The CDR3 consists of 12 residues. V lost 3 bases to trimming and J lost 9 bases; unmatched junction nucleotides: 2. CDR1 is SGHTA and CDR2 is FQGNSA in the germline V gene. DNA of the CDR3: TGTGCCAGCAGCTTGGCGGGAGCTGAGCAGTTCTTC. This sequence encodes CASSLAGAEQFF. Supplemented by reference TRBV7-2 and TRBJ2-1, the full variable domain reads GAGVSQSPSNKVTEKGKDVELRCDPISGHTALYWYRQSLGQGLEFLIYFQGNSAPDKSGLPSDRFSAERTGGSVSTLTIQRTQQEDSAVYLCASSLAGAEQFFGPGTRLTVL.

This rearrangement joins TRBV7-6 to TRBJ2-7; D unclear. This CDR3 has 12 residues. The germline gives CDR1 SGHVS, CDR2 FNYEAQ. Trimming removed 4 bases at V and 5 bases at J, with 9 bases between. The CDR3, as DNA: TGTGCCAGCAGCTCAATAACCGACGAGCAGTACTTC. The encoded protein is CASSSITDEQYF.